This T cell receptor (beta chain) comes out of a study of spatial heterogeneity in lung cancer. As for the study in general: Fewer alpha-chain than beta-chain sequences were consistently detected. The study, taken as a whole, reports: Tumors with more nonsynonymous mutations had more expanded intratumoral alpha and beta TCRs.

V lost 6 bases and J lost 6; bases outside the gene matches: 8. Germline V gene sequence: CDR1 MDHEN, CDR2 SYDVKM. The CDR3 sequence is 16 residues long. Time point indicated: sample taken at primary tumor resection. This clonotype turned up a few times. The antigen is not known. In TCRdb, the 5' RACE reads were re-called with MiXCR into one record per CDR3 protein. The sample records a few thousand distinct CDR3 sequences, 6.6% being singletons. The chain joins TRBV28 to TRBJ2-2; TRBD1 agrees at 12 bases. The source is a female donor with early-stage non-small cell lung cancer. The sample here was lung tumor tissue, taken at surgery. The CDR3 DNA is TGTGCCAGCAGCCCTCCCGGGACAGGGGGCTCCGGGGAGCTGTTTTTT. As protein: CASSPPGTGGSGELFF.